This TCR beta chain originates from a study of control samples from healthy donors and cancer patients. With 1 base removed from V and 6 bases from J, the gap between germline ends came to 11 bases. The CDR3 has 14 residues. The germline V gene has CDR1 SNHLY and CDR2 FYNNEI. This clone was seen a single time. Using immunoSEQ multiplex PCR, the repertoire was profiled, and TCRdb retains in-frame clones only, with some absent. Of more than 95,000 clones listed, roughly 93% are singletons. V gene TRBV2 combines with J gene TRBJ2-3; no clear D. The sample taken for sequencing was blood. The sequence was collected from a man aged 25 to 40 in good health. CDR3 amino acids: CASSEGKARDTQYF. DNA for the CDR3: TGTGCCAGCAGTGAAGGGAAAGCGAGGGATACGCAGTATTTT.